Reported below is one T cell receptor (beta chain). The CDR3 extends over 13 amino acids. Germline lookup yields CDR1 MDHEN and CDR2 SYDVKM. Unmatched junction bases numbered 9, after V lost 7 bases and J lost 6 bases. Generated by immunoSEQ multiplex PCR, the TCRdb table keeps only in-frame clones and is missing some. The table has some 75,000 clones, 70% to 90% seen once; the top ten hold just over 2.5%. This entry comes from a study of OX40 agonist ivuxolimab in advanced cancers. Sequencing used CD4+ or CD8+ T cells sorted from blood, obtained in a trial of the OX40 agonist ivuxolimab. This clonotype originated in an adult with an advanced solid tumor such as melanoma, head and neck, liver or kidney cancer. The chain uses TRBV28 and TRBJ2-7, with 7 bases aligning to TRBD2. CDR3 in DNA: TGTGCCAGCATCAACCTAGCTAGCGGCGAGCAGTACGTC. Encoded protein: CASINLASGEQYV.